The rows below give T cell receptor beta chains drawn from one sample of a study of graft-versus-host responses after intestinal transplantation. Their cognate antigens are unknown. Profiling relied on immunoSEQ multiplex PCR, and the TCRdb table lists in-frame clones only, not all of them. The table lists some 92,000 clones, more than 90% of them singletons. This sample comprised unstimulated CD4+ T cells sorted from spleen or lymph node cells, obtained before intestinal transplant. The receptor set was obtained from a human donor who received an intestinal transplant. Each CDR3 is given with its conserved first and last residue. A D gene is named only where the DNA matches it firmly. Expanded clones are given a class, and other clones once, few, many or no size at all.

V gene: TRBV25-1; D gene: NA; J gene: TRBJ2-1; clone size: NA; CDR3 DNA: TGTGCCAGCAGTGAACCCTACGTTCAGGGGGGTGAGCAGTTCTTC; CDR3 protein: CASSEPYVQGGEQFF
V gene: TRBV28; D gene: TRBD1; J gene: TRBJ1-4; clone size: NA; CDR3 DNA: TGTGCCAGCAGGAAACAGGGGGCGCGGGGTGAAAAACTGTTTTTT; CDR3 protein: CASRKQGARGEKLFF
V gene: TRBV28; D gene: NA; J gene: TRBJ1-1; clone size: NA; CDR3 DNA: TGTGCCAGCAGTTTCCTCAGGACTGAAGCTTTCTTT; CDR3 protein: CASSFLRTEAFF
V gene: TRBV6-5; D gene: NA; J gene: TRBJ1-3; clone size: once; CDR3 DNA: TGTGCCAGCAGTTCCAGACCAGGAGCTGGAAACACCATATATTTT; CDR3 protein: CASSSRPGAGNTIYF
V gene: TRBV10-2; D gene: NA; J gene: TRBJ1-5; clone size: NA; CDR3 DNA: TGCGCCAGCAGTGAGTCCCAGGGAGGAAATCAGCCCCAGCATTTT; CDR3 protein: CASSESQGGNQPQHF
V gene: TRBV18; D gene: TRBD1; J gene: TRBJ2-3; clone size: NA; CDR3 DNA: TGTGCCAGCTCTCCAGGGACAGGACCCACAGATACGCAGTATTTT; CDR3 protein: CASSPGTGPTDTQYF
V gene: TRBV5-4; D gene: TRBD2; J gene: TRBJ2-1; clone size: NA; CDR3 DNA: TGTGCCAGCAGCCAAGAGACTAGCGGGCCCTACAATGAGCAGTTCTTC; CDR3 protein: CASSQETSGPYNEQFF
V gene: TRBV30; D gene: NA; J gene: TRBJ1-2; clone size: NA; CDR3 DNA: TGTGCCTGGAGTGTACTCAAGGGGTCCTATGGCTACACCTTC; CDR3 protein: CAWSVLKGSYGYTF
V gene: TRBV7-8; D gene: NA; J gene: TRBJ2-3; clone size: NA; CDR3 DNA: TGTGCCAGCAGCTTAGCGACCCCCGGTCCGGATACGCAGTATTTT; CDR3 protein: CASSLATPGPDTQYF
V gene: TRBV6-6; D gene: NA; J gene: TRBJ1-2; clone size: NA; CDR3 DNA: TGTGCCAGCAGTTACTCGACCTCAGGGTTGGGCTATGGCTACACCTTC; CDR3 protein: CASSYSTSGLGYGYTF
V gene: TRBV7-2; D gene: NA; J gene: TRBJ2-1; clone size: NA; CDR3 DNA: TGTGCCAGCCCTGGGGGCGGTTACAATGAGCAGTTCTTC; CDR3 protein: CASPGGGYNEQFF
V gene: TRBV30; D gene: TRBD1; J gene: TRBJ2-7; clone size: NA; CDR3 DNA: TGTGCCTGGAGCCGAAACCGGGACAGCTACGAGCAGTACTTC; CDR3 protein: CAWSRNRDSYEQYF
V gene: TRBV28; D gene: NA; J gene: TRBJ1-5; clone size: NA; CDR3 DNA: TGTGCCAGCAGCCCGGGACGGGCAGGGAATTGGGCGAGCAATCAGCCCCAGCATTTT; CDR3 protein: CASSPGRAGNWASNQPQHF
V gene: TRBV5-6; D gene: TRBD1; J gene: TRBJ2-5; clone size: NA; CDR3 DNA: TGTGCCAGCAGCTTTCTAACAGGGGGCTCCAACCAAGAGACCCAGTACTTC; CDR3 protein: CASSFLTGGSNQETQYF
V gene: TRBV7-8; D gene: TRBD2; J gene: TRBJ2-7; clone size: NA; CDR3 DNA: TGTGCCAGCAGCCAATTCGGACTAGCGGGAGTAGAAGGGTCCTACGAGCAGTACTTC; CDR3 protein: CASSQFGLAGVEGSYEQYF
V gene: TRBV25-1; D gene: NA; J gene: TRBJ1-2; clone size: NA; CDR3 DNA: TGTGCCAGCAGTGAAGGGGGCATAGGGGCCCCCGTTCGCTATGGCTACACCTTC; CDR3 protein: CASSEGGIGAPVRYGYTF
V gene: TRBV7-9; D gene: NA; J gene: TRBJ2-2; clone size: NA; CDR3 DNA: TGTGCCAGCAGCTTAGGAGCACCCGGGGAGCTGTTTTTT; CDR3 protein: CASSLGAPGELFF
V gene: TRBV5-1; D gene: NA; J gene: TRBJ2-1; clone size: NA; CDR3 DNA: TGCGCCAGCAGCTTTCTAGCGACTAGTTACCACAATGAGCAGTTCTTC; CDR3 protein: CASSFLATSYHNEQFF
V gene: TRBV28; D gene: TRBD2; J gene: TRBJ2-2; clone size: NA; CDR3 DNA: TGTGCCAGCTGGGGCGAGCGGGAGTGGACCGGGGAGCTGTTTTTT; CDR3 protein: CASWGEREWTGELFF
V gene: TRBV5-4; D gene: TRBD2; J gene: TRBJ2-2; clone size: NA; CDR3 DNA: TGTGCCAGCAGCTCGGGACTAGCGGGAGGGCCCGGCACCGGGGAGCTGTTTTTT; CDR3 protein: CASSSGLAGGPGTGELFF
V gene: TRBV11-3; D gene: NA; J gene: TRBJ2-5; clone size: NA; CDR3 DNA: TGTGCCAGCAGCTTAGGGGGCGGCGAGACCCAGTACTTC; CDR3 protein: CASSLGGGETQYF
V gene: TRBV10-3; D gene: TRBD2; J gene: TRBJ2-1; clone size: NA; CDR3 DNA: TGTGCCATCAGGCTCGGGACTAGCCGAAACTCCTACAATGAGCAGTTCTTC; CDR3 protein: CAIRLGTSRNSYNEQFF
V gene: TRBV5-1; D gene: TRBD1; J gene: TRBJ2-2; clone size: NA; CDR3 DNA: TGCGCCAGCAGCTCTTGGACAGGGAACACCGGGGAGCTGTTTTTT; CDR3 protein: CASSSWTGNTGELFF
V gene: TRBV6-6; D gene: NA; J gene: TRBJ2-7; clone size: NA; CDR3 DNA: TGTGCCAGCGGCGGGAACTACGAGCAGTACTTC; CDR3 protein: CASGGNYEQYF
V gene: TRBV29-1; D gene: TRBD2; J gene: TRBJ2-1; clone size: NA; CDR3 DNA: TGCAGTTTCGATAGGGCGGGAGGGTACAATGAGCAGTTCTTC; CDR3 protein: CSFDRAGGYNEQFF
V gene: TRBV5-1; D gene: TRBD1; J gene: TRBJ1-5; clone size: NA; CDR3 DNA: TGCGCCAGCAGCTACGGACAGGGGGGTCAGCCCCAGCATTTT; CDR3 protein: CASSYGQGGQPQHF
V gene: TRBV15; D gene: TRBD1; J gene: TRBJ1-2; clone size: NA; CDR3 DNA: TGCGCCACCAGCAGAGGAGGACAGGTGGGCGGCTACACCTTC; CDR3 protein: CATSRGGQVGGYTF
V gene: TRBV27; D gene: NA; J gene: TRBJ2-3; clone size: NA; CDR3 DNA: TGTGCCAGCAGCCCCAGTTACCACACAGATACGCAGTATTTT; CDR3 protein: CASSPSYHTDTQYF
V gene: TRBV6-5; D gene: TRBD1; J gene: TRBJ1-5; clone size: NA; CDR3 DNA: TGTGCCAGCAGTGAACAGGGGAGCAATCAGCCCCAGCATTTT; CDR3 protein: CASSEQGSNQPQHF
V gene: TRBV18; D gene: TRBD2; J gene: TRBJ2-1; clone size: NA; CDR3 DNA: TGTGCCAGCTCACAACTAGCGGAGGGGTACAATGAGCAGTTCTTC; CDR3 protein: CASSQLAEGYNEQFF
V gene: TRBV2; D gene: NA; J gene: TRBJ2-1; clone size: NA; CDR3 DNA: TGTGCCAGCAGATTAGCCGGCAATGAGCAGTTCTTC; CDR3 protein: CASRLAGNEQFF
V gene: TRBV6-5; D gene: TRBD1; J gene: TRBJ1-2; clone size: NA; CDR3 DNA: TGTGCCAGCAGTTATCCCGGGACAGGGGGGATCTATGGCTACACCTTC; CDR3 protein: CASSYPGTGGIYGYTF
V gene: TRBV2; D gene: NA; J gene: TRBJ2-5; clone size: NA; CDR3 DNA: TGTGCCAGCGTACCCTTTGGCGGAGCCCAAGAGACCCAGTACTTC; CDR3 protein: CASVPFGGAQETQYF
V gene: TRBV7-2; D gene: NA; J gene: TRBJ2-1; clone size: NA; CDR3 DNA: TGTGCCAGCAGCCCCCCCGGGAATGAGCAGTTCTTC; CDR3 protein: CASSPPGNEQFF
V gene: TRBV7-2; D gene: NA; J gene: TRBJ2-4; clone size: NA; CDR3 DNA: TGTGCCAGCAGCTTACGTCGGGCTTCACCCCTAACCATTCAGTACTTC; CDR3 protein: CASSLRRASPLTIQYF
V gene: TRBV6-6; D gene: NA; J gene: TRBJ2-7; clone size: NA; CDR3 DNA: TGTGCCAGCAGTTATAAGGCAGGGTTATTCGAGCAGTACTTC; CDR3 protein: CASSYKAGLFEQYF
V gene: TRBV14; D gene: NA; J gene: TRBJ1-1; clone size: NA; CDR3 DNA: TGTGCCAGCAGCCAAGATAGGGTCGTAGGCACTGAAGCTTTCTTT; CDR3 protein: CASSQDRVVGTEAFF
V gene: TRBV27; D gene: TRBD2; J gene: TRBJ2-3; clone size: NA; CDR3 DNA: TGTGCCAGCAGTTTATTCCCCCCTCGACTAGCGGGAGGGACAGATACGCAGTATTTT; CDR3 protein: CASSLFPPRLAGGTDTQYF
V gene: TRBV19; D gene: TRBD2; J gene: TRBJ2-1; clone size: NA; CDR3 DNA: TGTGCCAGTAGCCAGTACAGCGGGAGGGCGCAGTTCTTC; CDR3 protein: CASSQYSGRAQFF
V gene: TRBV6-1; D gene: NA; J gene: TRBJ2-2; clone size: NA; CDR3 DNA: TGTGCCAGCAGTGAAAGGGCAGGGATCAATGCGAACACCGGGGAGCTGTTTTTT; CDR3 protein: CASSERAGINANTGELFF
V gene: TRBV6-5; D gene: NA; J gene: TRBJ1-4; clone size: once; CDR3 DNA: TGTGCCAGCAGTTACGGGTCGGGCGGTTTGGGGGAAAAACTGTTTTTT; CDR3 protein: CASSYGSGGLGEKLFF
V gene: TRBV2; D gene: TRBD1; J gene: TRBJ2-5; clone size: NA; CDR3 DNA: TGTGCCAGCAGTAGGGACAGGGGGTTGGGGGAGACCCAGTACTTC; CDR3 protein: CASSRDRGLGETQYF
V gene: TRBV27; D gene: TRBD2; J gene: TRBJ2-3; clone size: NA; CDR3 DNA: TGTGCCAGCAGTTTTAACGGGAGGTCAAACACAGATACGCAGTATTTT; CDR3 protein: CASSFNGRSNTDTQYF
V gene: TRBV19; D gene: NA; J gene: TRBJ2-5; clone size: once; CDR3 DNA: TGTGCCAGTAGTGGGGCCTTAAAGGTGACCCAGTACTTC; CDR3 protein: CASSGALKVTQYF